What follows is one T cell receptor beta chain and its context. This receptor's antigen is unknown. Base qualities are not recorded, but no much larger clone differs from it by a single base. In the germline V gene, CDR1 corresponds to MDHEN and CDR2 to SYDVKM. V is clipped by 3 bases and J by 4 bases, and the sequence between their germline boundaries is 18 bases long. The CDR3, from cysteine to phenylalanine, totals 16 residues. CDR3 DNA only is kept here, 48 bases in frame from base 1. This sample was sequenced with an Illumina HiSeq 2500. TCR beta libraries were prepared by quantitative 5'-RACE with molecular barcodes. The authors' analysis ran thus. Disease-linked TCR variants were identified with a new computational method built on a probabilistic model of VDJ rearrangement. TCRdb's own reprocessing of the public reads used fastp at Q25 and MiXCR and kept productive beta chains. Identical CDR3 proteins give one entry, which carries the most common genes and DNA. These V and J calls originate from TCRdb's pipeline instead of the authors' own analysis. This sample gives around 150,000 distinct CDR3 sequences in total; under 45% of them show up just once. In total, the top ten clones hold roughly 15% of the sample.

The data are from a study of CD8 T cells in ankylosing spondylitis (dated by TCRdb to 2016 to 2017). Study-level background: To find TCR variants linked to disease, the study profiled T cell receptor beta repertoires in ankylosing spondylitis patients and healthy donors. The full study cohort was made up of over 20 ankylosing spondylitis patients and 108 healthy donors. Peripheral blood samples were taken, and synovial fluid was additionally collected from ankylosing spondylitis patients. Results the study describes overall, beyond this receptor: According to the report, matched synovial fluid samples from ankylosing spondylitis patients were significantly enriched for the disease-linked clones. A TCR beta motif made up of roughly eight highly homologous amino acid variants appeared to be characteristic of blood from ankylosing spondylitis patients. In peripheral blood, the disease-linked clones were found at relatively low frequencies and had a CD8+ phenotype. Some motif variants were previously reported in synovial fluid and blood of reactive arthritis patients, suggesting common disease-initiation mechanisms.

Synovial fluid samples were paired with blood samples taken from the same ankylosing spondylitis patients. Input material: synovial fluid, either unsorted or a sorted T cell fraction (not recorded which). The sequence was obtained from a male donor with ankylosing spondylitis. The chain is assembled from TRBV28 and TRBJ2-5; the D gene lacks a confident call. The CDR3 sequence is CASSLYQFFLGETQYF. In nucleotides, the sequence is TGTGCCAGCAGTTTGTACCAATTTTTTCTGGGAGAGACCCAGTACTTC.